The 27 T cell receptor beta chains given below trace back to one sample, sequenced in a study of low-dose radiotherapy and immunotherapy resistance in tumors. Alpha- and beta-chain coverage of first-strand cDNA came from TRAV- and TRBV-specific primers. Using a constant-region primer together with a V-primer adapter, TCRs were subjected to roughly 20 PCR cycles of amplification. TCRdb fed the reads into MiXCR, producing one record per CDR3 protein. The data hold about 13,000 distinct CDR3 sequences, with more than 60% observed a single time. These receptors came from a human donor with advanced metastatic prostate, ovarian, gallbladder or colorectal cancer (not recorded which). This table probably holds off-target reads from a library built for another chain.

The chain employs TRBV7-2 and TRBJ2-1; 8 nucleotides line up with TRBD2. The germline gives CDR1 SGHTA, CDR2 FQGNSA. The length of the CDR3 is 15 residues. V gave up 5 bases and J gave up 6 bases; unmatched junction bases: 9. The CDR3 bases are TGTGCCAGCAGCCTGCACGGGGGGGCCTCCAATGAGCAGTTCTTC. Encoded protein: CASSLHGGASNEQFF. Together with reference TRBV7-2 and TRBJ2-1, the CDR3 gives the full variable domain: GAGVSQSPSNKVTEKGKDVELRCDPISGHTALYWYRQSLGQGLEFLIYFQGNSAPDKSGLPSDRFSAERTGGSVSTLTIQRTQQEDSAVYLCASSLHGGASNEQFFGPGTRLTVL.

The rearrangement links TRBV2 to TRBJ1-6; D perhaps matches TRBD1 (6 bases). The V and J ends lost 8 bases and 5 bases respectively, with 10 bases between them. The length of the CDR3 is 13 residues. The germline V gene has CDR1 SNHLY and CDR2 FYNNEI. The CDR3 DNA reads TGTGCCAGCGGGCAGGGGAATAATTCACCCCTCCACTTT. It is translated as CASGQGNNSPLHF. Together with reference TRBV2 and TRBJ1-6, the CDR3 gives the full variable domain: EPEVTQTPSHQVTQMGQEVILRCVPISNHLYFYWYRQILGQKVEFLVSFYNNEISEKSEIFDDQFSVERPDGSNFTLKIRSTKLEDSAMYFCASGQGNNSPLHFGNGTRLTVT.

This clonotype has a single count. The chain recombines TRBV29-1 with TRBJ2-3, with D possibly TRBD1 on 5 matching bases. The germline V and J ends were trimmed by 7 bases and 2 bases, with 10 bases remaining between them. The CDR3 covers 12 residues. Germline assignment: CDR1 SQVTM and CDR2 ANQGSEA. The CDR3 bases are TGCAGCGGGACACTTACCACAGATACGCAGTATTTT. Residues: CSGTLTTDTQYF.

J is TRBJ2-5 and V is TRBV29-1; D gene uncertain. Trimming took off 8 bases at V and 2 bases at J, with 12 bases between the two ends. Germline V gene sequence: CDR1 SQVTM, CDR2 ANQGSEA. The CDR3 totals 12 residues. For the CDR3, the DNA is TGCAGCCTCCTGGGCCCGCAAGAGACCCAGTACTTC. Residues: CSLLGPQETQYF.

This clonotype was counted between two and nine times. This sequence joins TRBV29-1 and TRBJ2-2; D gene unclear. Trimming left V 7 bases short and J 5 bases short, with 8 bases between. CDR3 length equals 11 residues. Germline V lookup: CDR1 SQVTM, CDR2 ANQGSEA. The CDR3 DNA reads TGCAGCGCCCTGCGAACCGGGGAGCTGTTTTTT. Its translation: CSALRTGELFF.

The rearrangement uses TRBV29-1 and TRBJ2-1, with a tentative D call TRBD2 (5 bases). The V gene's germline CDR1 is SQVTM and CDR2 ANQGSEA. The CDR3 is 13 amino acids. V was cut by 4 bases and J by 2 bases, with 9 bases left in between. The CDR3 region has the DNA TGCAGCGTTGTGGGGAGCCCCTACAATGAGCAGTTCTTC. It encodes CSVVGSPYNEQFF.

This rearrangement joins TRBV6-1 to TRBJ1-1; D remains ambiguous. There are 14 residues in the CDR3. The V and J ends lost 5 bases and 4 bases respectively, with 14 bases between them. CDR1 is MNHNS, CDR2 SASEGT, per germline. The CDR3 here is CASSYGRVVTEAFF. The DNA for the CDR3 is TGTGCCAGCAGTTACGGTCGCGTCGTCACTGAAGCTTTCTTT.

The genes are TRBV19 and TRBJ1-1; D unclear. From germline, CDR1 is LNHDA and CDR2 SQIVND (reference sequence). V was cut by 6 bases and J by 5 bases, with 16 bases left in between. The CDR3 extends over 14 amino acids. CDR3 sequence: CASRILGRTTEAFF. Written as DNA, the CDR3 is TGTGCCAGTAGAATTTTGGGCAGAACAACTGAAGCTTTCTTT.

CDR3 in DNA: TGTGCCAGCAGTGGGACGACCCGACAGATTTCACCCCTCCACTTT. Translating gives CASSGTTRQISPLHF. The V gene is TRBV2, the J gene TRBJ1-6; TRBD1 might be the D (5 bases). The CDR3 totals 15 residues. Per the germline V gene, CDR1 is SNHLY and CDR2 is FYNNEI. Trimming pared 4 bases from V and 9 bases from J, leaving 16 bases between.

The chain has TRBV6-5 and TRBJ2-3; D could derive from TRBD1 or TRBD2 (6 bases each). CDR1 is MNHEY and CDR2 is SVGAGI in the germline V gene. The CDR3 runs 14 residues. Trimming took off 5 bases at V and 1 base at J, with 10 bases between the two ends. This chain's CDR3 is CASSRGTGTDTQYF. The CDR3 nucleotides are TGTGCCAGCAGTAGGGGGACTGGCACAGATACGCAGTATTTT.

This clonotype was picked up one time. The chain uses TRBV12-3 or TRBV12-4 and TRBJ2-1; weak D call: TRBD2 (6 bases). The CDR3 loop spans 13 amino acids. The V gene lost 4 bases and the J gene lost 12 bases, with 16 bases spanning the gap. CDR3 DNA sequence: TGTGCCAGCAGTTCTCAATCGGAGGGCCCGCAGTTCTTC. This sequence encodes CASSSQSEGPQFF.

V is TRBV29-1 and J is TRBJ2-2, with 10 bases aligning to TRBD1. The CDR3 extends over 13 amino acids. V lost 6 bases to trimming and J lost 7 bases; unmatched junction nucleotides: 5. The germline gives CDR1 SQVTM, CDR2 ANQGSEA. CDR3 loop: CSVRQGASGELFF. The CDR3 DNA is TGCAGCGTACGACAGGGGGCTAGCGGGGAGCTGTTTTTT.

The rearrangement uses TRBV19 and TRBJ1-5; 7 bases map to TRBD1. V was pared by 9 bases and J by 4 bases, with 9 bases of the junction left unmatched. The germline V gene encodes CDR1 LNHDA and CDR2 SQIVND (reference sequence). This CDR3 has 14 amino acids. CDR3 protein: CASTGGGGNQPQHF. DNA of the CDR3: TGTGCCAGCACCGGAGGGGGCGGTAATCAGCCCCAGCATTTT.

This chain links TRBV7-6 with TRBJ2-3; D ambiguous. This CDR3 contains 12 residues. Trimming cost V 5 bases and J 6 bases, with 9 bases left between them. CDR1 is SGHVS, CDR2 FNYEAQ, per germline. CDR3 amino acids: CASSPFLDTQYF. The CDR3 nucleotides are TGTGCCAGCAGCCCCTTTTTGGATACGCAGTATTTT.

This clonotype was detected a few times. The rearrangement joins TRBV5-4 to TRBJ2-5, with TRBD2 identical over 14 bases. V lost 4 bases, J lost 5 bases, and 4 bases stayed unmatched. This CDR3 is built from 15 residues. The germline gives CDR1 SGHNT, CDR2 YYREEE (reference sequence). The CDR3 DNA reads TGTGCCAGCAGCACGACTAGCGGGGGGGCGGAGACCCAGTACTTC. It specifies CASSTTSGGAETQYF.

The V and J genes are TRBV20-1 and TRBJ2-6; 7 nucleotides agree with TRBD2. The germline CDR1 and CDR2 sequences are DFQATT and SNEGSKA (reference sequence). After removal of 1 base from V and 0 bases from J, the junction contained 6 bases not matched to a gene. The CDR3 is 17 amino acids. The CDR3 loop reads CSARASGSVSGANVLTF. Here the CDR3 DNA reads TGCAGTGCTAGAGCTAGCGGTTCCGTCTCTGGGGCCAACGTCCTGACTTTC.

This rearrangement joins TRBV19 to TRBJ2-7; 7 bases are shared with TRBD1. The germline V gene encodes CDR1 LNHDA and CDR2 SQIVND (reference sequence). The V gene end was trimmed by 5 bases and the J gene end by 2 bases; junction bases not matched to a gene: 3. The CDR3 consists of 13 residues. The CDR3 DNA sequence: TGTGCCAGTAGTGTAACAGGGGCCTACGAGCAGTACTTC. Its translation is CASSVTGAYEQYF.

The gene calls are TRBV15 and TRBJ1-2, with D possibly being TRBD1 (5 bases). This CDR3 spans 14 amino acids. V lost 0 bases and J lost 3, with 8 bases in between. The germline CDR1 and CDR2 sequences are LNHNV and YYDKDF (reference sequence). The CDR3 loop reads CATSRDGGHYGYTF. CDR3 DNA: TGTGCCACCAGCAGAGATGGGGGTCACTATGGCTACACCTTC.

This clonotype was seen a handful of times. The chain recombines TRBV2 with TRBJ2-3; D not resolved. Germline lookup yields CDR1 SNHLY and CDR2 FYNNEI. Trimming left V 6 bases short and J 0 bases short, with 10 bases between. The CDR3 extends over 14 amino acids. The CDR3 loop is CASRPGSSTDTQYF. In DNA form, the CDR3 reads TGTGCCAGCAGACCGGGTTCTAGCACAGATACGCAGTATTTT.

This sequence joins TRBV5-1 and TRBJ2-7; 7 bases agree with TRBD2. The CDR3 is 15 residues long. Germline loops: CDR1 SGHRS, CDR2 YFSETQ. Trimming removed 4 bases from V and 4 bases from J; junction bases left unmatched: 11. CDR3: CASSKQRGAGYEQYF. CDR3 nucleotide sequence: TGCGCCAGCAGCAAACAGCGGGGAGCGGGTTACGAGCAGTACTTC.

The rearrangement links TRBV27 to TRBJ1-1; D remains ambiguous. Germline V lookup: CDR1 MNHEY, CDR2 SMNVEV (reference sequence). This CDR3 has 12 residues. V lost 5 bases and J 4 bases, leaving 8 bases between the germline ends. The CDR3: CASSRWGTEAFF. The DNA for the CDR3 is TGTGCCAGCAGTCGGTGGGGCACTGAAGCTTTCTTT.

This clonotype was seen a handful of times. The J gene is TRBJ2-7, the V gene TRBV5-1; D tentatively reads TRBD1 or TRBD2 (5 bases each). CDR3 size: 13 residues. V was cut by 7 bases and J by 6 bases, with 17 bases left in between. Per the germline V gene, CDR1 is SGHRS and CDR2 is YFSETQ. This CDR3 reads CASQAGLRGEQYF. Written as DNA, the CDR3 is TGCGCCAGCCAGGCGGGCCTAAGGGGCGAGCAGTACTTC.

The chain links TRBV6-8 to TRBJ2-1, with 10 positions matching TRBD2. The trim removed 10 bases at V and 4 bases at J, leaving 4 bases unmatched. This CDR3 is 13 amino acids long. Germline CDR1 and CDR2: MNHGY and SAAAGT. CDR3 amino acids: CATKLAGYNEQFF. CDR3 nucleotides: TGTGCCACCAAACTAGCGGGGTACAATGAGCAGTTCTTC.

The count of this clonotype is one. This chain joins TRBV24-1 and TRBJ2-3; possible D gene TRBD1, 6 bases. Germline CDR1 is KGHDR and CDR2 is SFDVKD. V gave up 4 bases and J gave up 2 bases, with 9 bases separating them. The CDR3 is 14 residues long. The CDR3 DNA reads TGTGCCACCAGTGAAAACAGGGCCACAGATACGCAGTATTTT. Its protein product is CATSENRATDTQYF.

The gene calls are TRBV11-2 and TRBJ2-1; a possible D gene is TRBD2 (6 bases). Trimming removed 0 bases from V and 0 bases from J, with 6 bases in between. Germline CDR1 and CDR2: SGHAT and FQNNGV. CDR3 length: 15 residues. Here the CDR3 reads CASSLEGGSYNEQFF. CDR3 DNA sequence: TGTGCCAGCAGCTTAGAGGGAGGCTCCTACAATGAGCAGTTCTTC.

The chain is built from TRBV12-3 or TRBV12-4 and TRBJ1-1, with D perhaps TRBD1 (6 bases). CDR3 length equals 13 residues. The V and J ends lost 5 bases and 4 bases respectively, with 11 bases between them. Here the CDR3 DNA reads TGTGCCAGCAGTGGGACCAGGGGCACTGAAGCTTTCTTT. Translating it yields CASSGTRGTEAFF.

V and J are TRBV6-5 and TRBJ2-2; D gene uncertain. Trimming removed 4 bases at V and 1 base at J, with 10 bases between. This CDR3 spans 15 amino acids. The germline gives CDR1 MNHEY, CDR2 SVGAGI. CDR3 amino acids: CASSSHLRNTGELFF. CDR3 bases: TGTGCCAGCAGTTCCCACCTCAGGAACACCGGGGAGCTGTTTTTT.